This passage covers 16 T cell receptor beta chains from one sample sequenced in a study of blood T cells in healthy people across ages. For the second PCR, which ran for 7 to 11 cycles, a sample-barcoded 5' primer and a J-beta primer mix were used. Each CDR3 protein is one row after TCRdb ran MiXCR on the 5' RACE reads. Here the sample spans 800,000 or so distinct CDR3 sequences, roughly 25% being singletons. The sample also formed part of further work on T cells of mothers and their children.

The specimen sequenced was blood. All receptors derive from a boy younger than 18 in good health.

This clonotype was seen a handful of times. The genes are TRBV7-9 and TRBJ1-1; the D is unclear. The germline V and J ends were trimmed by 5 bases and 3 bases, with 16 bases remaining between them. Germline V lookup: CDR1 SEHNR, CDR2 FQNEAQ (reference sequence). The length of the CDR3 is 15 residues. Here the CDR3 DNA reads TGTGCCAGCAGCCTTGGACTAATAAGAGACACTGAAGCTTTCTTT. Its translation is CASSLGLIRDTEAFF.

The V call is TRBV20-1, the J call TRBJ1-4, with D perhaps TRBD1 (6 bases). The V end was cut by 3 bases, the J end by 4 bases, with 15 bases between. The germline gives CDR1 DFQATT, CDR2 SNEGSKA (reference sequence). There are 15 residues in the CDR3. DNA for the CDR3: TGCAGTGCTAGCGAGGGGGGAGCGTTTAATGAAAAACTGTTTTTT. This translates into CSASEGGAFNEKLFF.

The V call is TRBV6-6, the J call TRBJ2-3; 12 bases are shared with TRBD2. The germline V gene has CDR1 MNHNY and CDR2 SVGAGI (reference sequence). This CDR3 has 17 amino acids. Trimming at V came to 5 bases and at J to 4 bases, leaving 10 bases not matched to a gene. The CDR3 coding sequence is TGTGCCAGCAGTGGACCGGGACTAGCGGGCCTCGCAGATACGCAGTATTTT. It codes for CASSGPGLAGLADTQYF.

This chain uses TRBV15 with TRBJ1-2; possibly TRBD1 for D (5 bases). Germline CDR1 LNHNV, CDR2 YYDKDF (reference sequence). V was cut by 3 bases and J by 5 bases, with 25 bases left in between. This CDR3 region has 18 residues. The CDR3 is CATSRDSAGLKGEYGYTF. The CDR3 DNA reads as TGTGCCACCAGCAGGGACTCCGCGGGGTTAAAAGGGGAATATGGCTACACCTTC. Based on the CDR3 plus reference TRBV15 and TRBJ1-2, the full variable domain is DAMVIQNPRYQVTQFGKPVTLSCSQTLNHNVMYWYQQKSSQAPKLLFHYYDKDFNNEADTPDNFQSRRPNTSFCFLDIRSPGLGDTAMYLCATSRDSAGLKGEYGYTFGSGTRLTVV.

CDR3 amino acids: CASRSQGTYNEQFF. Here the CDR3 DNA reads TGTGCCAGCAGATCGCAGGGGACCTACAATGAGCAGTTCTTC. The chain employs TRBV7-3 and TRBJ2-1; maybe TRBD1 (6 bases). V was clipped by 6 bases and J by 2 bases, with 11 bases between them. This CDR3 has 14 residues. Looked up from germline, CDR1 is SGHTA and CDR2 is FQGTGA. Full variable domain (rest looked up from reference TRBV7-3 and TRBJ2-1): GAGVSQTPSNKVTEKGKYVELRCDPISGHTALYWYRQSLGQGPEFLIYFQGTGAADDSGLPNDRFFAVRPEGSVSTLKIQRTERGDSAVYLCASRSQGTYNEQFFGPGTRLTVL.

The rearrangement uses TRBV7-8 and TRBJ1-1; D is unresolved. The length of the CDR3 is 15 residues. The germline V and J ends were trimmed by 2 bases and 1 base, with 11 bases remaining between them. Germline V gene lookup returns CDR1 SGHVS and CDR2 FQNEAQ. Here the CDR3 DNA reads TGTGCCAGCAGCTTATATGTGGAGAAGAACACTGAAGCTTTCTTT. Residues: CASSLYVEKNTEAFF.

This clonotype was observed a few times. This chain joins TRBV29-1 and TRBJ2-1, with D tentatively TRBD2 (8 bases). This CDR3 comprises 14 residues. In germline, CDR1 is SQVTM, CDR2 ANQGSEA. The V end lost 8 bases, the J end lost 8 bases, and 22 bases lay between the germline ends. The CDR3 reads CSHLGGLGGHEQFF. CDR3 sequence (DNA): TGCAGCCACCTAGGGGGACTAGGGGGCCATGAGCAGTTCTTC.

The sample holds one count of this clonotype. The chain joins TRBV2 to TRBJ2-3; no firm D call. Trimming cost V 3 bases and J 2 bases, with 6 bases left between them. Germline CDR1 and CDR2: SNHLY and FYNNEI. The CDR3 length is 13 residues. The chain's CDR3 is CASSDPNTDTQYF. The CDR3 nucleotides are TGTGCCAGCAGTGACCCAAACACAGATACGCAGTATTTT.

The chain couples TRBV6-5 to TRBJ1-1, with 9 positions matching TRBD1. Per the germline V gene, CDR1 is MNHEY and CDR2 is SVGAGI. After removal of 5 bases from V and 4 bases from J, the junction contained 5 bases not matched to a gene. This CDR3 has 14 amino acids. DNA of the CDR3: TGTGCCAGCAGTGTGGACAGGGGAGGCACTGAAGCTTTCTTT. This sequence encodes CASSVDRGGTEAFF.

Comments on this clonotype: One end of the junction fails to match germline, which may point to a read error. The V and J genes are TRBV4-3 and TRBJ1-1, with unresolved D. The V gene's germline CDR1 is LGHNA and CDR2 YSLEER. The CDR3 consists of 15 residues. CDR3: CASSQDWAENTEAFF. CDR3 DNA sequence: TGCGCCAGCAGCCAAGACTGGGCAGAGAACACTGAGGCTTTCTTT.

The chain uses TRBV14 and TRBJ2-7; 7 nucleotides line up with TRBD1. CDR1 is SGHDN, CDR2 FVKESK, per germline. The CDR3 loop spans 12 amino acids. With V trimmed by 4 bases and J by 7 bases, 4 bases remained unmatched. The CDR3 here is CASSPGTEEQYF. CDR3 bases: TGTGCCAGCAGCCCTGGGACAGAGGAGCAGTACTTC. The complete variable domain, with remaining parts taken from reference TRBV14 and TRBJ2-7, reads EAGVTQFPSHSVIEKGQTVTLRCDPISGHDNLYWYRRVMGKEIKFLLHFVKESKQDESGMPNNRFLAERTGGTYSTLKVQPAELEDSGVYFCASSPGTEEQYFGPGTRLTVT.

This chain joins TRBV29-1 and TRBJ2-2; maybe TRBD2 (6 bases). Germline V gene lookup returns CDR1 SQVTM and CDR2 ANQGSEA. Trimming removed 7 bases at V and 6 bases at J, with 21 bases between. The CDR3 extends over 15 amino acids. CDR3 amino acids: CSALTLTSGAGELFF. The CDR3 nucleotides are TGCAGCGCCTTGACACTGACTAGTGGGGCCGGGGAGCTGTTTTTT.

The chain carries TRBV4-1 and TRBJ2-7; TRBD1 matches at 8 bases. V was clipped by 1 base and J by 3 bases; unmatched bases: 8. Per germline, CDR1 MGHRA and CDR2 YSYEKL. The CDR3 contains 16 residues. The CDR3 loop reads CASSQVRQGFFYEQYF. CDR3 nucleotides: TGCGCCAGCAGCCAAGTGCGACAGGGGTTCTTCTACGAGCAGTACTTC.

This clonotype has a handful of counts. This chain uses TRBV29-1 with TRBJ2-7; TRBD1 matches at 10 bases. This CDR3 spans 15 amino acids. Germline loops: CDR1 SQVTM, CDR2 ANQGSEA. J gave up 1 base and V 0 bases, and 3 bases lay outside the gene matches. In DNA form, the CDR3 reads TGCAGCGTTGAAGATTTGGGACAGGGGTCCTACGAGCAGTACTTC. Protein product: CSVEDLGQGSYEQYF.

Ten or more counts support this clonotype. V and J are TRBV29-1 and TRBJ2-1; D may be TRBD1 (5 bases). The end of the DNA aligns better with TRBJ2-7, so the J call may be wrong. The germline V gene encodes CDR1 SQVTM and CDR2 ANQGSEA. This CDR3 region has 12 residues. The CDR3 here is CSVEQGIYEQYF. The CDR3 DNA reads as TGCAGCGTTGAGCAGGGAATCTACGAGCAGTACTTC.

This clonotype occurred many times. The chain uses TRBV15 and TRBJ2-5; 8 bases line up with TRBD1. Looked up from germline, CDR1 is LNHNV and CDR2 is YYDKDF (reference sequence). With 8 bases clipped from V and 5 bases from J, the junction kept 10 bases outside the gene matches. This CDR3 has 14 residues. The CDR3 region is CATSRQGSGETQYF. The CDR3 nucleotides are TGTGCCACCTCCCGACAGGGGTCGGGGGAGACCCAGTACTTC.